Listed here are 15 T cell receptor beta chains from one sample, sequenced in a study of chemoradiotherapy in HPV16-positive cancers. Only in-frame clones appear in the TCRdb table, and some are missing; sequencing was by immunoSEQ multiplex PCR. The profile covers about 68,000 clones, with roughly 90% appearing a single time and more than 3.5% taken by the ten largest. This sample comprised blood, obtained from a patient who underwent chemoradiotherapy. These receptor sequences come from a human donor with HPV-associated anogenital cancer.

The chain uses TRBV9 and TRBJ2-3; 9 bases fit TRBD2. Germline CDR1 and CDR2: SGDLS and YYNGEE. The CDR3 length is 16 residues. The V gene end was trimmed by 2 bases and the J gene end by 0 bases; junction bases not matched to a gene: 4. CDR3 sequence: CASSVLAGVSTDTQYF. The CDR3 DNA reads TGTGCCAGCAGCGTTTTAGCGGGAGTAAGCACAGATACGCAGTATTTT.

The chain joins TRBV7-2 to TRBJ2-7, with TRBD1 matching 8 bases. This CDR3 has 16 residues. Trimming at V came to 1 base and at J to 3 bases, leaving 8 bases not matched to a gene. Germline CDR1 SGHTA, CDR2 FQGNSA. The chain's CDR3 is CASSLDSGQDSYEQYF. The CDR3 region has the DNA TGTGCCAGCAGCTTAGATTCGGGACAGGATAGCTACGAGCAGTACTTC.

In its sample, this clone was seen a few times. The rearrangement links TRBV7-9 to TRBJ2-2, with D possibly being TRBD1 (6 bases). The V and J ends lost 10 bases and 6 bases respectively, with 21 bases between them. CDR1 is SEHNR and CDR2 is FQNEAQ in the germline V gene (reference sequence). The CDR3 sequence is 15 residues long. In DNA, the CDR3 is TGTGCCACCCGCGGATTTTTCCAGGGGTCCGGGGAGCTGTTTTTT. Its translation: CATRGFFQGSGELFF.

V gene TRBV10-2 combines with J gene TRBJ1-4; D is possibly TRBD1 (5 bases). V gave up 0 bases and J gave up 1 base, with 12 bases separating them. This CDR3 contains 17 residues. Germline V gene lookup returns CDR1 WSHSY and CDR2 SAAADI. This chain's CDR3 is CASSESGDHLTNEKLFF. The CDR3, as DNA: TGCGCCAGCAGTGAGTCAGGGGATCATTTAACTAATGAAAAACTGTTTTTT.

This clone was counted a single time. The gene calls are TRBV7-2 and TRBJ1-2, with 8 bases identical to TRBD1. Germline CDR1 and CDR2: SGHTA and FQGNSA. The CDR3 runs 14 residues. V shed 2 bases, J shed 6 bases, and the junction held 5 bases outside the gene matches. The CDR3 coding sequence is TGTGCCAGCAGCTTAACGGACAGGGAGAATGGCTACACCTTC. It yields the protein CASSLTDRENGYTF.

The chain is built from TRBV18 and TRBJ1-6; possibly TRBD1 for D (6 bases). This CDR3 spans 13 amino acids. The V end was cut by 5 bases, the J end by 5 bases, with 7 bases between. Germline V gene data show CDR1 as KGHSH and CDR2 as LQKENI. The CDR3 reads CASSGQNNSPLHF. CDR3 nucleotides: TGTGCCAGCTCAGGACAGAATAATTCACCCCTCCACTTT.

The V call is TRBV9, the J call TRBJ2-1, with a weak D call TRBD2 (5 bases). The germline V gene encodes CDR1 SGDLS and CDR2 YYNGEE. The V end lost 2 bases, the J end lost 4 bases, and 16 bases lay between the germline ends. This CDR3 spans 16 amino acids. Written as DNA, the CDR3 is TGTGCCAGCAGCGTTCTCACCTCGGACTTATACAATGAGCAGTTCTTC. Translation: CASSVLTSDLYNEQFF.

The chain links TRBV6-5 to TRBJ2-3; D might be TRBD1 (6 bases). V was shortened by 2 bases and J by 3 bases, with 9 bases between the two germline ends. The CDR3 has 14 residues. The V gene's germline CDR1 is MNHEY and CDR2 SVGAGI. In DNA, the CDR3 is TGTGCCAGCAGTTACACAGACAGGACAGATACGCAGTATTTT. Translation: CASSYTDRTDTQYF.

The CDR3 here is CASSPTREIEAFF. CDR3 DNA: TGTGCCAGCTCACCCACCAGGGAAATCGAAGCTTTCTTT. The chain couples TRBV18 to TRBJ1-1; TRBD1 might be the D (5 bases). V lost 3 bases and J 8 bases, leaving 13 bases between the germline ends. The germline V gene encodes CDR1 KGHSH and CDR2 LQKENI. The CDR3 is 13 amino acids.

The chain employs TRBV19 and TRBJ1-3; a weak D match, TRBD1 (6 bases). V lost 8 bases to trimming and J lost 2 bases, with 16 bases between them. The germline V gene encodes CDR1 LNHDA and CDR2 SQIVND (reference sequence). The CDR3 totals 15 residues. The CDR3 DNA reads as TGTGCCAGTGACCGAGGGGGGCGAACTGGAAACACCATATATTTT. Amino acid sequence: CASDRGGRTGNTIYF.

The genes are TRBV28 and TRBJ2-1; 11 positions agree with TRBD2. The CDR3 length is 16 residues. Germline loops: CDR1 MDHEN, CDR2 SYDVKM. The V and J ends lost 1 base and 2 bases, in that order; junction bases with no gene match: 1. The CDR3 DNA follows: TGTGCCAGCAGTTTATTAGCGGGAGGGGCCTACAATGAGCAGTTCTTC. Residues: CASSLLAGGAYNEQFF.

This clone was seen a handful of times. Written as DNA, the CDR3 is TGTGCCAGCAGTTCGACCTTCGATCTGTTCCCCTACGAGCAGTACTTC. It yields the protein CASSSTFDLFPYEQYF. This chain links TRBV28 with TRBJ2-7; D gene unclear. This CDR3 spans 16 amino acids. The germline V gene encodes CDR1 MDHEN and CDR2 SYDVKM. Deletions cut 4 bases from V and 2 bases from J, with 18 bases between.

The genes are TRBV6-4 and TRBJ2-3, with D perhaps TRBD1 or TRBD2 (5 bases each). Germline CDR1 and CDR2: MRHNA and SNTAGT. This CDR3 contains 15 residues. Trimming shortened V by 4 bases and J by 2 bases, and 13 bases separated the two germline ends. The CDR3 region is CASSVGVAYTDTQYF. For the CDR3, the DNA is TGTGCCAGCAGTGTGGGGGTAGCCTACACAGATACGCAGTATTTT.

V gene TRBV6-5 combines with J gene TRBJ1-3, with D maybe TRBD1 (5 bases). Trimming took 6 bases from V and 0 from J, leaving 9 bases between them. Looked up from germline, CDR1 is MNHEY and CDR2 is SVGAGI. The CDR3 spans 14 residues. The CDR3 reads CASRAGFSGNTIYF. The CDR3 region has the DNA TGTGCCAGCAGAGCAGGGTTCTCTGGAAACACCATATATTTT.

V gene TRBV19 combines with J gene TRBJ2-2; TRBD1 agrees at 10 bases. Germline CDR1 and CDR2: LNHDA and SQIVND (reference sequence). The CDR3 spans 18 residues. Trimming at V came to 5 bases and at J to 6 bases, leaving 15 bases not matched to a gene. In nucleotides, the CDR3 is TGTGCCAGTAGTGGAAGACAGGGACAGGGGAGAATCGCCGGGGAGCTGTTTTTT. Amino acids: CASSGRQGQGRIAGELFF.